These 29 T cell receptor beta chains originate from one sample sequenced in a study of regulatory T cells in long-lasting Graves disease. Combining iRepertoire HTBI primers with Arm-PCR of CDR3 regions, the authors built TCR beta libraries. MiXCR, applied by TCRdb to the multiplex PCR reads, yields one record per CDR3 protein. The data contain 200,000 to 250,000 distinct CDR3 sequences, roughly 20% of them singletons. Stated time point: newly diagnosed GD, antithyroid drugs for less than 3 months. Isolated PBMC RNA provided the starting material for the TCR library. A further study also used this sample, focusing on T cells in Graves' hyperthyroidism and ophthalmopathy.

The sequenced sample was peripheral blood mononuclear cells (PBMCs), obtained at new diagnosis, from a patient treated with antithyroid drugs. The source of these receptors is a woman aged 30 to 39 with Graves disease.

The table lists this clonotype with many counts. This chain uses TRBV2 with TRBJ1-1, with TRBD1 matching 8 bases. Germline assignment: CDR1 SNHLY and CDR2 FYNNEI. The CDR3 is 15 residues long. V shed 4 bases and J 6 bases; nucleotides not matched to a gene: 10. CDR3 nucleotides: TGTGCCAGCAGTGCGTCTGGACAGGGTTCGTCTGAAGCTTTCTTT. It translates to CASSASGQGSSEAFF.

In this sample, this clonotype turned up many times. This sequence joins TRBV29-1 and TRBJ1-2; D may be TRBD1 (6 bases). The CDR3 loop spans 14 amino acids. Per germline, CDR1 SQVTM and CDR2 ANQGSEA. The V end lost 7 bases, the J end lost 6 bases, and 21 bases lay between the germline ends. Written as DNA, the CDR3 is TGCAGCGGGGACGCTCGAGGGGGAATCCATGGCTACACCTTC. The encoded protein is CSGDARGGIHGYTF.

This clonotype was picked up many times. The rearrangement links TRBV20-1 to TRBJ2-2; D remains ambiguous. V lost 4 bases and J lost 0, with 12 bases in between. The germline V gene has CDR1 DFQATT and CDR2 SNEGSKA (reference sequence). The CDR3 is 15 residues long. CDR3 sequence (DNA): TGCAGTGCTATACGGGCCGCAACGAACACCGGGGAGCTGTTTTTT. Translated: CSAIRAATNTGELFF.

This clonotype came up a few times. This chain links TRBV9 with TRBJ1-3, with D tentatively TRBD1 (5 bases). V was clipped by 1 base and J by 0 bases, with 11 bases between them. CDR1 is SGDLS and CDR2 is YYNGEE in the germline V gene. This CDR3 spans 16 amino acids. The CDR3 DNA reads TGTGCCAGCAGCGTAAGCTGGGGCTACTCTGGAAACACCATATATTTT. Translating gives CASSVSWGYSGNTIYF.

This clonotype was seen ten or more times. At one end the junction does not follow the germline gene, possibly because of a read error. This chain uses TRBV28 with TRBJ1-1; D unclear. The CDR3 sequence is 10 residues long. Germline assignment: CDR1 MDHEN and CDR2 SYDVKM. The CDR3 DNA is TGTGCCAGCAGCTCTGCGGGAGCTCTCTTT. Translated: CASSSAGALF. Using reference TRBV28 and TRBJ1-1 for the parts outside the CDR3, the full variable domain is DVKVTQSSRYLVKRTGEKVFLECVQDMDHENMFWYRQDPGLGLRLIYFSYDVKMKEKGDIPEGYSVSREKKERFSLILESASTNQTSMYLCASSSAGALFGQGTRLTVV.

This clonotype has at least ten counts. The V call is TRBV11-2, the J call TRBJ2-7; D may be TRBD2 (5 bases). Trimming stripped 5 bases from V and 0 bases from J, with 14 bases between. The CDR3 covers 15 residues. CDR1 and CDR2 from the germline V gene are SGHAT and FQNNGV. The CDR3 loop reads CASSPVKGGSYEQYF. CDR3 bases: TGTGCCAGCAGCCCCGTCAAAGGAGGCTCCTACGAGCAGTACTTC.

This clonotype was seen repeatedly, ten times or more. The chain couples TRBV29-1 to TRBJ2-3; D unresolved. The germline V and J ends were trimmed by 1 base and 9 bases, with 11 bases remaining between them. This CDR3 is 12 amino acids long. Germline CDR1 and CDR2: SQVTM and ANQGSEA. CDR3 residues: CSVEVIGLTQYF. The CDR3 coding sequence is TGCAGCGTTGAAGTAATAGGGTTAACGCAGTATTTT.

In its sample, this clonotype was seen many times. This chain uses TRBV12-3 or TRBV12-4 with TRBJ1-2, with D unclear. The CDR3 spans 13 residues. V was clipped by 7 bases and J by 8 bases, with 17 bases between them. The CDR3 spells CASKVGGLMGYTF. Here the CDR3 DNA reads TGTGCCAGCAAGGTGGGCGGCCTCATGGGCTACACCTTC.

This clonotype has more than one count but fewer than ten. A read error likely explains this, since a far larger clone differs by one base. This sequence joins TRBV27 and TRBJ2-3; TRBD1 matches at 9 bases. The last part of the DNA fits TRBJ2-7 better; the J call may be wrong. The germline CDR1 and CDR2 sequences are MNHEY and SMNVEV (reference sequence). CDR3 length equals 14 residues. CDR3 region: CASSGQGSPYEQYF. The CDR3 coding sequence is TGTGCCAGCAGTGGACAGGGGAGCCCCTACGAGCAGTACTTC.

This clonotype occurred many times. The rearrangement uses TRBV28 and TRBJ1-3; 7 positions match TRBD1. The CDR3 sequence is 12 residues long. The trim removed 3 bases at V and 12 bases at J, leaving 5 bases unmatched. CDR1 is MDHEN and CDR2 is SYDVKM in the germline V gene. CDR3 nucleotides: TGTGCCAGCAGTTTCGGACAGGAGCACATATATTTT. Protein product: CASSFGQEHIYF. Filled out from reference TRBV28 and TRBJ1-3, the complete variable domain reads DVKVTQSSRYLVKRTGEKVFLECVQDMDHENMFWYRQDPGLGLRLIYFSYDVKMKEKGDIPEGYSVSREKKERFSLILESASTNQTSMYLCASSFGQEHIYFGEGSWLTVV.

The chain uses TRBV4-1 and TRBJ2-7, with 10 positions matching TRBD1. This CDR3 is 16 amino acids long. Germline lookup yields CDR1 MGHRA and CDR2 YSYEKL. J gave up 7 bases and V 2 bases, and 11 bases lay outside the gene matches. The CDR3 region is CASSQLTGGPTREQYF. Here the CDR3 DNA reads TGCGCCAGCAGCCAACTGACAGGGGGCCCTACTCGGGAGCAGTACTTC.

J is TRBJ2-3 and V is TRBV4-1, with D maybe TRBD1 (6 bases). Trimming took 2 bases from V and 2 from J, leaving 11 bases between them. Germline CDR1 and CDR2: MGHRA and YSYEKL. The CDR3 totals 15 residues. The CDR3: CASSQFNRVTDTQYF. In DNA form, the CDR3 reads TGCGCCAGCAGCCAATTTAACAGGGTCACAGATACGCAGTATTTT.

The sample holds many counts of this clonotype. The chain couples TRBV3-1 to TRBJ2-7; TRBD2 matches at 10 bases. The V and J ends lost 4 bases and 2 bases, in that order; junction bases with no gene match: 11. This CDR3 contains 17 residues. The germline gives CDR1 LGHDT, CDR2 YNNKEL (reference sequence). This chain's CDR3 is CASSPYLLSGRAYEQYF. The CDR3 DNA reads TGTGCCAGCAGCCCTTACCTTCTCAGCGGGAGGGCCTACGAGCAGTACTTC.

This clonotype was counted ten times or more. This sequence joins TRBV28 and TRBJ1-3; D not resolved. Germline V gene sequence: CDR1 MDHEN, CDR2 SYDVKM. This CDR3 contains 15 residues. V shed 4 bases and J shed 0 bases, with 10 bases lying between them. The DNA for the CDR3 is TGTGCCAGCAGTTATCGCCCGACCTCTGGAAACACCATATATTTT. Its translation: CASSYRPTSGNTIYF.

In this sample, this clonotype turned up many times. V usage is TRBV28 and J usage is TRBJ1-5; tentative D call: TRBD1 (5 bases). CDR1 and CDR2 from the germline V gene are MDHEN and SYDVKM. Trimming left V 4 bases short and J 2 bases short, with 15 bases between. This CDR3 has 16 amino acids. This chain's CDR3 is CASSSRDGLGNQPQHF. The CDR3 DNA follows: TGTGCCAGCAGTTCCCGGGACGGACTAGGCAATCAGCCCCAGCATTTT.

This clonotype was seen repeatedly, ten times or more. The V call is TRBV6-1, the J call TRBJ1-5, with D perhaps TRBD1 (6 bases). CDR3 length: 16 amino acids. V was shortened by 8 bases and J by 0 bases, with 17 bases between the two germline ends. Germline V lookup: CDR1 MNHNS, CDR2 SASEGT. The CDR3 is CASGYDGTLSNQPQHF. In DNA form, the CDR3 reads TGTGCCAGCGGCTATGACGGGACACTTAGCAATCAGCCCCAGCATTTT.

This clonotype was found many times. J is TRBJ2-5 and V is TRBV2, with TRBD1 matching 9 bases. Trimming at V came to 5 bases and at J to 4 bases, leaving 8 bases not matched to a gene. This CDR3 has 15 amino acids. CDR1 is SNHLY, CDR2 FYNNEI, per germline. The CDR3 DNA reads TGTGCCAGCAGTCCGGGACAGGGCCCGGGAGAGACCCAGTACTTC. Translated, it gives CASSPGQGPGETQYF.

The sample holds a few counts of this clonotype. The chain carries TRBV11-2 and TRBJ1-1; D ambiguous. The CDR3 consists of 14 residues. V was cut by 5 bases and J by 7 bases, with 17 bases left in between. CDR1 and CDR2 (germline): SGHAT, FQNNGV. CDR3 in amino acids: CASSRGRALGEAFF. CDR3 nucleotide sequence: TGTGCCAGCAGCCGAGGGAGGGCGCTTGGTGAAGCTTTCTTT. Complete variable domain (other parts from reference TRBV11-2 and TRBJ1-1): EAGVAQSPRYKIIEKRQSVAFWCNPISGHATLYWYQQILGQGPKLLIQFQNNGVVDDSQLPKDRFSAERLKGVDSTLKIQPAKLEDSAVYLCASSRGRALGEAFFGQGTRLTVV.

This clonotype was seen just once. A far larger clone is off by one base, so a read error is likely. This likely comes from a read error, as the CDR3 has no conserved phenylalanine or tryptophan at its end. The rearrangement joins TRBV12-3 or TRBV12-4 to TRBJ2-1, with 11 bases matching TRBD2. This CDR3 spans 20 amino acids. With 5 bases clipped from V and 0 bases from J, the junction kept 15 bases outside the gene matches. The CDR3 sequence: CASSGTTGLAATSSYNEQFL. The CDR3 DNA sequence: TGTGCCAGCAGTGGTACTACGGGACTAGCGGCTACCAGCTCCTACAATGAGCAGTTCCTC.

This chain joins TRBV7-6 and TRBJ1-1, with no clear D. This CDR3 region has 14 residues. CDR1 is SGHVS, CDR2 FNYEAQ, per germline. Trimming removed 6 bases from V and 0 bases from J, with 11 bases in between. CDR3 sequence: CASSPNPMNTEAFF. In DNA form, the CDR3 reads TGTGCCAGCAGTCCTAACCCAATGAACACTGAAGCTTTCTTT.

This clonotype has a single count. The chain joins TRBV18 to TRBJ1-6, with a weak D call TRBD1 (5 bases). With 4 bases removed from V and 2 bases from J, the gap between germline ends came to 9 bases. From germline, CDR1 is KGHSH and CDR2 LQKENI. This CDR3 contains 15 residues. CDR3 coding DNA: TGTGCCAGCTCACTCCGGGGGGCCTATAATTCACCCCTCCACTTT. This encodes CASSLRGAYNSPLHF.

This clonotype was counted ten times or more. V and J are TRBV11-2 and TRBJ2-1, with D maybe TRBD2 (5 bases). CDR3 length: 15 residues. Between the trimmed V and J ends, which lost 2 bases and 11 bases, there was a span of 19 bases. Germline V CDR1 and CDR2: SGHAT, FQNNGV. For the CDR3, the DNA is TGTGCCAGCAGCTTAATTGATCCGGCCGGGATGAAGCAGTTCTTC. It yields the protein CASSLIDPAGMKQFF.

This clonotype was picked up many times. The chain uses TRBV20-1 and TRBJ1-5; TRBD1 might be the D (6 bases). The germline V gene has CDR1 DFQATT and CDR2 SNEGSKA (reference sequence). CDR3 size: 15 residues. V was cut by 4 bases and J by 1 base, with 14 bases left in between. CDR3 loop: CSATNPDSSNQPQHF. The CDR3 DNA is TGCAGTGCTACCAACCCGGACAGCAGCAATCAGCCCCAGCATTTT.

This clonotype was found a few times. The chain joins TRBV4-2 to TRBJ2-7; the match to TRBD1 covers 9 bases. The CDR3 runs to 16 residues. CDR1 and CDR2 from the germline V gene are LGHNA and YNFKEQ. V was clipped by 4 bases and J by 4 bases; unmatched bases: 11. CDR3 DNA: TGTGCCAGCAGCCGGGGTACCGGGACAGGGAGGTACGAGCAGTACTTC. This translates into CASSRGTGTGRYEQYF.

This clonotype was found many times. One end of the junction fails to match germline, which may point to a read error. The chain's CDR3 is CASGLDLGQAHF. The CDR3 region has the DNA TGTGCTAGTGGTTTGGACCTCGGACAGGCCCATTTC. The chain uses TRBV12-5 and TRBJ2-5; 7 bases are a match to TRBD1. The CDR3 has 12 residues. Germline CDR1 LGHNT, CDR2 FRNRAP.

This clonotype was seen ten or more times. The CDR3 region is CASSTSPSGRYNEQFF. DNA for the CDR3: TGTGCCAGCTCAACCTCGCCTAGCGGACGTTACAATGAGCAGTTCTTC. The chain uses TRBV18 and TRBJ2-1, with 7 bases that match TRBD2. Germline loops: CDR1 KGHSH, CDR2 LQKENI. V dropped 5 bases and J dropped 4; count of bases not matched to a gene: 11. The CDR3 is made up of 16 amino acids.

This clonotype was recorded many times. The chain has TRBV6-1 and TRBJ2-3, with TRBD2 matching over 9 bases. CDR3 length: 15 amino acids. The germline gives CDR1 MNHNS, CDR2 SASEGT. J lost 2 bases, V lost 1 base, and 1 base had no gene match. CDR3 sequence reads: CASSEGGRATDTQYF. The DNA for the CDR3 is TGTGCCAGCAGTGAAGGCGGGAGGGCCACAGATACGCAGTATTTT.

This clonotype was detected many times. V gene TRBV7-8 combines with J gene TRBJ2-1; 10 positions agree with TRBD2. V lost 3 bases and J lost 1; bases outside the gene matches: 3. There are 16 residues in the CDR3. Per the germline V gene, CDR1 is SGHVS and CDR2 is FQNEAQ. The CDR3 here is CASSLGGLASYNEQFF. The CDR3 DNA is TGTGCCAGCAGCTTGGGGGGACTAGCGTCCTACAATGAGCAGTTCTTC.

V usage is TRBV11-3 and J usage is TRBJ1-1, with unresolved D. The CDR3 consists of 14 residues. Trimming shortened V by 1 base and J by 6 bases, and 12 bases separated the two germline ends. The V gene's germline CDR1 is SGHNT and CDR2 YENEEA. The CDR3 bases are TGTGCCAGCAGCTTAGGGGGAGGTTCTCCTGAAGCTTTCTTT. This gives the protein CASSLGGGSPEAFF.